This TCR beta chain emerged from a study of Graves' ophthalmopathy and Graves' hyperthyroidism. Study-wide findings and caveats: The authors also found most expanded thyroid clonotypes above 0.001 frequency in blood.

Absence of ophthalmopathy within 18 months of follow-up defined stable hyperthyroidism. Other autoimmune diseases, uncontrolled infections, pregnancy and lactation each led to patient exclusion. This clonotype was recorded many times. Its antigen is not known. Trimming removed 0 bases at V and 0 bases at J, with 8 bases between. The CDR3 covers 15 residues. The germline gives CDR1 MNHEY, CDR2 SVGAGI. The sequenced template was RNA, covering the TCR beta CDR3 region. RT-PCR with HTBI primers came first, then second-round multiplex PCR. Using its own MiXCR run on the multiplex PCR reads, TCRdb lists one record per CDR3 protein. The sample shows 600,000 to 650,000 distinct CDR3 sequences, 20% to 25% of them seen only once.

The sequence came from a woman between 18 and 30 years old with stable Graves' hyperthyroidism. Some clones in this sample may be carry-over from other donors' samples. Sequencing was performed on peripheral blood. This chain uses TRBV6-5 with TRBJ1-1; D is uncertain. The CDR3 DNA follows: TGTGCCAGCAGTTACTCGAGAGGAATGAACACTGAAGCTTTCTTT. Encoded protein: CASSYSRGMNTEAFF.